This entry describes one TCR beta chain. Its target is unknown. The CDR3 has 16 amino acids. Germline CDR1 is SNHLY and CDR2 is FYNNEI. With V trimmed by 4 bases and J by 0 bases, 5 bases remained unmatched. Every one of the patients relapsed after autologous stem cell transplantation (brentuximab vedotin exposure was variable). The source of the sample is a study of PD-1 blockade in classical Hodgkin lymphoma. General study results and limits: A reduction in baseline TCR diversity was reportedly seen in newly diagnosed patients relative to healthy donors.

The data were produced by immunoSEQ multiplex PCR, yet TCRdb's version contains in-frame clones alone and is incomplete. Among nearly 60,000 clones listed, around 90% were seen once. Sequenced here: peripheral blood mononuclear cells (PBMCs), sampled before the second cycle of nivolumab. The TCR comes from a human donor with classical Hodgkin lymphoma. V is TRBV2 and J is TRBJ2-2; 7 positions match TRBD1. In DNA form, the CDR3 reads TGTGCCAGCAGTGGCCCGGGACAGACGAACACCGGGGAGCTGTTTTTT. It translates to CASSGPGQTNTGELFF.